This entry describes one T cell receptor beta chain. CDR1 MNHEY and CDR2 SMNVEV come from the germline V gene (reference sequence). J gave up 13 bases and V 2 bases, and 6 bases lay outside the gene matches. The CDR3 length is 15 residues. Profiled with immunoSEQ multiplex PCR; TCRdb holds only in-frame clones, not every one. This sample has approximately 71,000 clones, with 85% to 95% found just once. This record belongs to a study of T cells after somatic rescue of genetic block. The sequenced sample consisted of peripheral blood mononuclear cells (PBMCs). This chain links TRBV27 with TRBJ2-1; 15 positions agree with TRBD2. The receptor comes from a man aged 35-49 years. The CDR3 spells CASSLNGLAGGAQFF. The CDR3 DNA reads as TGTGCCAGCAGTTTAAATGGACTAGCGGGAGGGGCCCAGTTCTTC.